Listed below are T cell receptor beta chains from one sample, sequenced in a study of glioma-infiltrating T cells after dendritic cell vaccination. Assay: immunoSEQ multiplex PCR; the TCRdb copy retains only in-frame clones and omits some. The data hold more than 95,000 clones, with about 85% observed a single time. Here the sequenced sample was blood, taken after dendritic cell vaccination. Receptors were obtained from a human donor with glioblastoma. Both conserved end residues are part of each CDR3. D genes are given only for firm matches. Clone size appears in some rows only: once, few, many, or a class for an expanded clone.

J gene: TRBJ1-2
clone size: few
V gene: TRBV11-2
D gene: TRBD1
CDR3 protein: CASSLRQGWNYGYTF
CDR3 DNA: TGTGCCAGCAGCTTACGACAGGGTTGGAACTATGGCTACACCTTC

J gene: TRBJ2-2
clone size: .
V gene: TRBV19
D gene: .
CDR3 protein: CASSKLVGGATGELFF
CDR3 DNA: TGTGCCAGTAGTAAATTAGTGGGGGGTGCCACCGGGGAGCTGTTTTTT

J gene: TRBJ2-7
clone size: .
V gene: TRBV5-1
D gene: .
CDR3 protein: CASSSRGHTYEQYF
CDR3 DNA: TGCGCCAGCAGCTCTAGGGGACACACCTACGAGCAGTACTTC

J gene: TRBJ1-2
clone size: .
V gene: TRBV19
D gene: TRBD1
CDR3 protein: CASIDRGLRGYTF
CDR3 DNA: TGTGCCAGTATCGACAGGGGATTGAGGGGCTACACCTTC

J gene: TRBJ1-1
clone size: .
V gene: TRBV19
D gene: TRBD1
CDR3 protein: CASSSGTGFTEAFF
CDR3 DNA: TGTGCCAGTAGTAGTGGGACAGGTTTCACTGAAGCTTTCTTT

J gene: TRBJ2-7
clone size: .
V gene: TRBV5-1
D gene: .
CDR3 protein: CASSLEPGEQYF
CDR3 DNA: TGCGCCAGCAGCTTGGAACCGGGAGAGCAGTACTTC

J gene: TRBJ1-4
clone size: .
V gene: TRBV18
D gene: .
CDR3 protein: CASSPPGGKLFF
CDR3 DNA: TGTGCCAGCTCACCACCAGGAGGAAAACTGTTTTTT

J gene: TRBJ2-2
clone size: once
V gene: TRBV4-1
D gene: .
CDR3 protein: CASSQEEGRRNGELFF
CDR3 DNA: TGCGCCAGCAGCCAAGAGGAGGGAAGGCGTAACGGGGAGCTGTTTTTT

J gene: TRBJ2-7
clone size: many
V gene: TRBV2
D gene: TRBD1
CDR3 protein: CASAGQGGYEQYF
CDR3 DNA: TGTGCCAGCGCGGGACAGGGGGGCTACGAGCAGTACTTC

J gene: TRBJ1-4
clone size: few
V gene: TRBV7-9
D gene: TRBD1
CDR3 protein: CASRRQGPNEKLFF
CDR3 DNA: TGTGCCAGCAGGCGACAGGGCCCTAATGAAAAACTGTTTTTT

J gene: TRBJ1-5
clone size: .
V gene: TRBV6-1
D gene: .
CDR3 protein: CASSETVGGYQPQHF
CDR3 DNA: TGTGCCAGCAGTGAAACGGTTGGAGGCTATCAGCCCCAGCATTTT

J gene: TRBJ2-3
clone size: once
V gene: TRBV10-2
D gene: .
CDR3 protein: CASRSGFTDTQYF
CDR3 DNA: TGCGCCAGCAGATCGGGGTTCACAGATACGCAGTATTTT

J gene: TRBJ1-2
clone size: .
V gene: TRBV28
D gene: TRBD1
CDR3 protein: CASSRTGRFGYTF
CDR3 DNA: TGTGCCAGCAGCAGGACAGGGCGATTTGGCTACACCTTC

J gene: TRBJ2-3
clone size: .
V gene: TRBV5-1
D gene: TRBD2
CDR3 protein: CASSAYSGGAATQYF
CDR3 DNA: TGCGCCAGCAGCGCCTATAGCGGGGGGGCTGCTACGCAGTATTTT

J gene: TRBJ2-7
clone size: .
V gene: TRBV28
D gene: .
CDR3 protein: CASSRLLYEQYF
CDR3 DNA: TGTGCCAGCAGCAGACTACTTTACGAGCAGTACTTC

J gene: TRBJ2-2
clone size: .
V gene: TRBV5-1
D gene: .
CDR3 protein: CASRSGRTGELFF
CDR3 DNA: TGCGCCAGCAGGTCGGGTCGCACCGGGGAGCTGTTTTTT

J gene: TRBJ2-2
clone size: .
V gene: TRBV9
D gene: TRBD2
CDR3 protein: CASSGLAGEDSGELFF
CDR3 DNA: TGTGCCAGCAGCGGATTAGCGGGAGAGGATTCCGGGGAGCTGTTTTTT

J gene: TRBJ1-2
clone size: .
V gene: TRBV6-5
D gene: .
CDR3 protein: CASRGQGLYGYTF
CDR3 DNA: TGTGCCAGCAGAGGCCAGGGGCTCTATGGCTACACCTTC

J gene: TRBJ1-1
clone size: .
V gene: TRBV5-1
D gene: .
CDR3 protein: CASSFPTGNTEAFF
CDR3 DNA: TGCGCCAGCAGCTTCCCAACAGGGAACACTGAAGCTTTCTTT

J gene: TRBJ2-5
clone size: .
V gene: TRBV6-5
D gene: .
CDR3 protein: CASSYGQQETQYF
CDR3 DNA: TGTGCCAGCAGTTATGGGCAGCAAGAGACCCAGTACTTC

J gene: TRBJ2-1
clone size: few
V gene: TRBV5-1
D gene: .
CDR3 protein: CASSLGGPTEQFF
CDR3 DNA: TGCGCCAGCAGCTTGGGCGGCCCCACTGAGCAGTTCTTC

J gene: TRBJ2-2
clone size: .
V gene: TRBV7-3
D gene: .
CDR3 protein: CASRRTLASGELFF
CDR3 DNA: TGTGCCAGCAGGCGGACACTAGCATCTGGGGAGCTGTTTTTT

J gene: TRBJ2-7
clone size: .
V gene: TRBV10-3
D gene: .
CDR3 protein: CAISELGGLYEQYF
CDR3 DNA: TGTGCCATCAGTGAGCTGGGAGGACTCTACGAGCAGTACTTC

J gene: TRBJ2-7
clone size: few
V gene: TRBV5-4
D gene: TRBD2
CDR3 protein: CASSLGLAGVFDEQYF
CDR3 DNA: TGTGCCAGCAGCTTGGGTCTAGCGGGAGTATTTGACGAGCAGTACTTC

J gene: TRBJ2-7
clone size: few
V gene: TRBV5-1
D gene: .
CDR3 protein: CASSLAAGRTYEQYF
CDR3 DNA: TGCGCCAGCAGCTTGGCGGCGGGCCGAACCTACGAGCAGTACTTC